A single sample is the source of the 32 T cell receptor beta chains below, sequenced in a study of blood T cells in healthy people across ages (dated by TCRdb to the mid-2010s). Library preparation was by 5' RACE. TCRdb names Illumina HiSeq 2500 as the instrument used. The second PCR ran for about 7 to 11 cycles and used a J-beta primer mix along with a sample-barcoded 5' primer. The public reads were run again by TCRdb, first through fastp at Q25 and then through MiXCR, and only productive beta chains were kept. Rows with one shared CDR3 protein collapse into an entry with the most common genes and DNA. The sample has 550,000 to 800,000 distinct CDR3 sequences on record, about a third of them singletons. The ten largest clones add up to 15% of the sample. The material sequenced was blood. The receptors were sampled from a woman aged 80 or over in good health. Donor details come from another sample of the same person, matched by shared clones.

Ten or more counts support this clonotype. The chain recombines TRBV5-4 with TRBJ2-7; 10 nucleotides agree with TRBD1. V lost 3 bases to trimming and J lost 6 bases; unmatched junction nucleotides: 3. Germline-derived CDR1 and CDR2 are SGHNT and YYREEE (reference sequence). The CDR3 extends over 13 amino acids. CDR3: CASSWGQGSEQYF. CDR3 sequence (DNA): TGTGCCAGCAGCTGGGGACAGGGGAGCGAGCAGTACTTC.

The CDR3 region is CSVEDPIADGNEQFF. In nucleotides, the CDR3 is TGCAGCGTTGAAGACCCCATAGCGGACGGCAATGAGCAGTTCTTC. The V call is TRBV29-1, the J call TRBJ2-1; a weak D match, TRBD2 (6 bases). V was pared by 0 bases and J by 6 bases, with 15 bases between. Germline V gene lookup returns CDR1 SQVTM and CDR2 ANQGSEA. This CDR3 is built from 15 residues.

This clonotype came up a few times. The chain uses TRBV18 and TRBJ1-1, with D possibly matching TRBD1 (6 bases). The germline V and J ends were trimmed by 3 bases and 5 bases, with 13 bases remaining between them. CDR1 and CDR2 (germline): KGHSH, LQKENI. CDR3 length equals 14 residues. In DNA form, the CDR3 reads TGTGCCAGCTCACCCAACAGGGATGGGACTGAAGCTTTCTTT. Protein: CASSPNRDGTEAFF. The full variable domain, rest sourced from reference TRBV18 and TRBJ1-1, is NAGVMQNPRHLVRRRGQEARLRCSPMKGHSHVYWYRQLPEEGLKFMVYLQKENIIDESGMPKERFSAEFPKEGPSILRIQQVVRGDSAAYFCASSPNRDGTEAFFGQGTRLTVV.

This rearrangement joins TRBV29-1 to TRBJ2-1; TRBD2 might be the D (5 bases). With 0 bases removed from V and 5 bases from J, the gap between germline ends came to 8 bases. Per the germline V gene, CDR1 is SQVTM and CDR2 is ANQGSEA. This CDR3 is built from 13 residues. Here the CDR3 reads CSVEDLEDNEQFF. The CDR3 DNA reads TGCAGCGTTGAAGATCTGGAGGACAATGAGCAGTTCTTC.

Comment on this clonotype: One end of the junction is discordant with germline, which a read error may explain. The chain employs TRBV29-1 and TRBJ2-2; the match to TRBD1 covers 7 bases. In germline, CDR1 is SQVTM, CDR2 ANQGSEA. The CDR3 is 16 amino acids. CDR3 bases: TGCAGCGTTGGTGACAGGGTAATCGGAAACACCGGGGAGCCGTTTTTT. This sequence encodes CSVGDRVIGNTGEPFF.

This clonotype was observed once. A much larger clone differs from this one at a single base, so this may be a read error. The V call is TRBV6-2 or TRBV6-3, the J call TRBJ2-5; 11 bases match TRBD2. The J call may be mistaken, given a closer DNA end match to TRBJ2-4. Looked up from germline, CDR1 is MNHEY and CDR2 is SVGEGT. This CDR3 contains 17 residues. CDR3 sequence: CAGSYSGTSGGKNIQYF. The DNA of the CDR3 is TGTGCCGGCAGTTATTCGGGCACTAGCGGGGGAAAAAACATTCAGTACTTC.

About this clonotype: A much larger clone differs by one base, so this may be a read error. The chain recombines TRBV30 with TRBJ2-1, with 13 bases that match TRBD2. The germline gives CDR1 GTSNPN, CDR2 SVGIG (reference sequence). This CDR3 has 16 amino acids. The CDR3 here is CTWIPGLAGKDNEQFF. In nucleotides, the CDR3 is TGTACCTGGATACCGGGACTAGCGGGGAAGGACAATGAGCAGTTCTTC. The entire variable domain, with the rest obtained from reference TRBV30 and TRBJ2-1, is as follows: SQTIHQWPATLVQPVGSPLSLECTVEGTSNPNLYWYRQAAGRGLQLLFYSVGIGQISSEVPQNLSASRPQDRQFILSSKKLLLSDSGFYLCTWIPGLAGKDNEQFFGPGTRLTVL.

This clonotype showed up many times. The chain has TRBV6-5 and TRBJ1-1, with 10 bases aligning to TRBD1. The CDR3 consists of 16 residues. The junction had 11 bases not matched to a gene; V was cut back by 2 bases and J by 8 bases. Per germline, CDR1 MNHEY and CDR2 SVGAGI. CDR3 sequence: CASSYTPGQGRLEAFF. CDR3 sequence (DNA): TGTGCCAGCAGTTACACACCGGGACAGGGGCGTCTCGAAGCTTTCTTT.

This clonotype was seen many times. CDR3 region: CASSDEWSVQETQYF. CDR3 nucleotide sequence: TGTGCCAGCAGTGACGAATGGAGCGTCCAAGAGACCCAGTACTTC. The chain uses TRBV6-1 and TRBJ2-5; D ambiguous. The germline V gene has CDR1 MNHNS and CDR2 SASEGT. There are 15 residues in the CDR3. The V end was cut by 3 bases, the J end by 1 base, with 12 bases between.

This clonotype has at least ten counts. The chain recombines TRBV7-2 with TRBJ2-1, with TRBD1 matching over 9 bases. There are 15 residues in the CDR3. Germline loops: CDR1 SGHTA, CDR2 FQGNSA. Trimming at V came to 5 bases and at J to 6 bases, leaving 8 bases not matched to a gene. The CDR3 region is CASSTAGQGTNEQFF. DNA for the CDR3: TGTGCCAGCAGCACTGCGGGACAGGGCACCAATGAGCAGTTCTTC. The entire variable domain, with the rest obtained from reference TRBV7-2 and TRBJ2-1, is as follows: GAGVSQSPSNKVTEKGKDVELRCDPISGHTALYWYRQSLGQGLEFLIYFQGNSAPDKSGLPSDRFSAERTGGSVSTLTIQRTQQEDSAVYLCASSTAGQGTNEQFFGPGTRLTVL.

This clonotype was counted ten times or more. CDR3 DNA: TGTGCCAGCAGTGAAGGACAGGGGTCACGCCACACCTTC. It yields the protein CASSEGQGSRHTF. The chain links TRBV6-1 to TRBJ1-2; 8 bases align to TRBD1. Per the germline V gene, CDR1 is MNHNS and CDR2 is SASEGT. The CDR3 spans 13 residues. Trimming at V came to 1 base and at J to 12 bases, leaving 7 bases not matched to a gene.

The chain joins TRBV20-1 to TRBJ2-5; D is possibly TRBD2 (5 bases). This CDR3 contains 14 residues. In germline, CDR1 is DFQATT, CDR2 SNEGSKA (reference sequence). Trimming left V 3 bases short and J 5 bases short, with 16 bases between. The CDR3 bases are TGCAGTGCTAGGGACTCCCCGTCCTGGGAGACCCAGTACTTC. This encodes CSARDSPSWETQYF.

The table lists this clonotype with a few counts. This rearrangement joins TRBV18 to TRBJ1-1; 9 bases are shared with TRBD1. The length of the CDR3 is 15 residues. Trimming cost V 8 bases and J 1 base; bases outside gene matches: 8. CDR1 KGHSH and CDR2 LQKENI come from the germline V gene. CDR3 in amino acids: CASSPRDRANTEAFF. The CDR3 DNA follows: TGTGCCAGCAGCCCCCGGGACAGGGCGAACACTGAAGCTTTCTTT.

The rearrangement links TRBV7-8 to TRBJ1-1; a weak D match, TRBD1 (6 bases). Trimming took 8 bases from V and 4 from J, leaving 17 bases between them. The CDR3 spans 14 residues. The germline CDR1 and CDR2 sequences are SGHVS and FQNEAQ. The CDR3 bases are TGTGCCAGCTTCCGCAGGCGAGGGGGCACTGAAGCTTTCTTT. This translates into CASFRRRGGTEAFF.

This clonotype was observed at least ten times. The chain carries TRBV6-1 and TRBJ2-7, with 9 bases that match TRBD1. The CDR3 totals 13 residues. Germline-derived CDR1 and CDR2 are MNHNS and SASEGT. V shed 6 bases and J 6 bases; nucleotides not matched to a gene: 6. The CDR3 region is CASRWTGEFEQYF. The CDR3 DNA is TGTGCCAGCAGATGGACAGGGGAATTCGAGCAGTACTTC.

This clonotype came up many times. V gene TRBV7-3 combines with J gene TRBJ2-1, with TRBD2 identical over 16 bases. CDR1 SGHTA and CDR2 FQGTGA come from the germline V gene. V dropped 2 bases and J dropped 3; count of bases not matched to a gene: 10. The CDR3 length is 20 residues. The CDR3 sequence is CASSLLPSGTSGGGYNEQFF. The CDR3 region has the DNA TGTGCCAGCAGCTTACTCCCGTCCGGGACTAGCGGGGGGGGCTACAATGAGCAGTTCTTC.

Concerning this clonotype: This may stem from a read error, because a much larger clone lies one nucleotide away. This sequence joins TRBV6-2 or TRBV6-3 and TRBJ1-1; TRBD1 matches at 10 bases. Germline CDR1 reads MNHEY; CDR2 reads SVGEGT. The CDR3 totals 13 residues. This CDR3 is CARSLGTGVEAFF. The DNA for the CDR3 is TGTGCCCGCAGCCTCGGGACAGGGGTTGAAGCTTTCTTT.

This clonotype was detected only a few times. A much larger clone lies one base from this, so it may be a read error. As DNA, the CDR3 is TGCAGCGTAGGAGATAATGAGCAGTACTTC. Its translation is CSVGDNEQYF. The V call is TRBV29-1, the J call TRBJ2-5; no clear D. The V gene lost 6 bases and the J gene lost 11 bases, with 13 bases spanning the gap. Germline CDR1 SQVTM, CDR2 ANQGSEA. The CDR3 spans 10 residues.

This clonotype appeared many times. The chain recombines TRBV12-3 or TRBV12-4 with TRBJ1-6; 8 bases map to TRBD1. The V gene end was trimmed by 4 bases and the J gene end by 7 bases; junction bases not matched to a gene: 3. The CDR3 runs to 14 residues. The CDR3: CASSSRTGNSPLHF. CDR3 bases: TGTGCCAGCAGTTCCCGGACAGGGAATTCACCCCTCCACTTT.

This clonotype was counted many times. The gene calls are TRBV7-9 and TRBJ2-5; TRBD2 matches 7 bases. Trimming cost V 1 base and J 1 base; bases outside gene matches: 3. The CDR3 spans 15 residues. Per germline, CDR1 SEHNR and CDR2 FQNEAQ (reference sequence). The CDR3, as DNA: TGTGCCAGCAGCTTAGGGGGAGGGGCCCAAGAGACCCAGTACTTC. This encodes CASSLGGGAQETQYF. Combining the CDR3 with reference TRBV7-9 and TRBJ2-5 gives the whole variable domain DTGVSQNPRHKITKRGQNVTFRCDPISEHNRLYWYRQTLGQGPEFLTYFQNEAQLEKSRLLSDRFSAERPKGSFSTLEIQRTEQGDSAMYLCASSLGGGAQETQYFGPGTRLLVL.

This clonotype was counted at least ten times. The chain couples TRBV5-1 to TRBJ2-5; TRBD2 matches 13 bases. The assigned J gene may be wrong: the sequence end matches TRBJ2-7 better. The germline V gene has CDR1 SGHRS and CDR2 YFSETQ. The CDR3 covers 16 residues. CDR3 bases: TGCGCCAGCAGCCTCCCACTAGCGGGGGGGCACGACGAGCAGTACTTC. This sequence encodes CASSLPLAGGHDEQYF.

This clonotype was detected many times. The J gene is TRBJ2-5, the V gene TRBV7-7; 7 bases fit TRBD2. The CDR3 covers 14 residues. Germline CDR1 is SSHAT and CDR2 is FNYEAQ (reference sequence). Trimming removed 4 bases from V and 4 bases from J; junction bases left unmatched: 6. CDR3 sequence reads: CASSSLASGETQYF. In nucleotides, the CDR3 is TGTGCCAGCAGCTCTCTGGCTAGCGGAGAGACCCAGTACTTC.

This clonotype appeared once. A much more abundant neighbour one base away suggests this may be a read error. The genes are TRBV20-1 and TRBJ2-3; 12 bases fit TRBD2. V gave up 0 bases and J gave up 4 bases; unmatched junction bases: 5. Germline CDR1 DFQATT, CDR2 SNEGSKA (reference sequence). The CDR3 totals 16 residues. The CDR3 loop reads CSARELAGGAPDTQYF. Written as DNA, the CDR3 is TGCAGTGCTAGAGAACTAGCGGGGGGTGCGCCAGATACGCAGTATTTT.

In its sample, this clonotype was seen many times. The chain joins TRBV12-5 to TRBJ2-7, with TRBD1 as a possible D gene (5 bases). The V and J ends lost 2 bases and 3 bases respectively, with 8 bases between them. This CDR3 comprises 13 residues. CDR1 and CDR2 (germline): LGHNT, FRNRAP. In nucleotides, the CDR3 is TGTGCTAGTGGTTTGAACAGGTACTACGAGCAGTACTTC. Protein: CASGLNRYYEQYF.

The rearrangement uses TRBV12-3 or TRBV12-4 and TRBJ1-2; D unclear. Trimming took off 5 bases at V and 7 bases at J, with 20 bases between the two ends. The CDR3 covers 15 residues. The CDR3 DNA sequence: TGTGCCAGCAGTCCTCGCAGTGGTAGGGTTGGTGGCTACACCTTC. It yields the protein CASSPRSGRVGGYTF.

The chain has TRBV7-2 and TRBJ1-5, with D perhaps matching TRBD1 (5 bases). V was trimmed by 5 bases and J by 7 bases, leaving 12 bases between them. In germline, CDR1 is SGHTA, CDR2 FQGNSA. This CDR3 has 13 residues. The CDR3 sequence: CASSGEQGQPQHF. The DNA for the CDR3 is TGTGCCAGCAGCGGAGAGCAGGGCCAGCCCCAGCATTTT.

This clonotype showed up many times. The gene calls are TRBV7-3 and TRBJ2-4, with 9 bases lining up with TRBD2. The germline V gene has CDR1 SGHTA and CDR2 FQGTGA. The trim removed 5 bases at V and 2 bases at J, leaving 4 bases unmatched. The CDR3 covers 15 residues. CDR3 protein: CASSQSGGSKNIQYF. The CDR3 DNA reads TGTGCCAGCAGCCAAAGCGGGGGGTCCAAAAACATTCAGTACTTC.

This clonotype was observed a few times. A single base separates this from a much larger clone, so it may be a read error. The CDR3 loop is CASSEDPRGETQYF. The CDR3 DNA follows: TGTGCCAGCAGTGAAGACCCCAGGGGTGAAACCCAGTACTTC. This chain uses TRBV6-1 with TRBJ2-5, with D tentatively TRBD1 (6 bases). V was cut by 1 base and J by 8 bases, with 14 bases left in between. The CDR3 has 14 residues. Looked up from germline, CDR1 is MNHNS and CDR2 is SASEGT.

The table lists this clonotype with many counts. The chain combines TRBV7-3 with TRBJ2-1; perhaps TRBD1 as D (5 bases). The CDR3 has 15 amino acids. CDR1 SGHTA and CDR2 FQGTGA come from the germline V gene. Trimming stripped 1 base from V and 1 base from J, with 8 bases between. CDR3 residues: CASSLSQGSYNEQFF. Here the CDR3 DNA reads TGTGCCAGCAGCTTAAGCCAGGGATCCTACAATGAGCAGTTCTTC.

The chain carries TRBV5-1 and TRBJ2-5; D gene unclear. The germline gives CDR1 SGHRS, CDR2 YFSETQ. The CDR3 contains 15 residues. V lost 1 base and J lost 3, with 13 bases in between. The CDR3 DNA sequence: TGCGCCAGCAGCTTGAGCGCCTCGCGAGAAGAGACCCAGTACTTC. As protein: CASSLSASREETQYF.

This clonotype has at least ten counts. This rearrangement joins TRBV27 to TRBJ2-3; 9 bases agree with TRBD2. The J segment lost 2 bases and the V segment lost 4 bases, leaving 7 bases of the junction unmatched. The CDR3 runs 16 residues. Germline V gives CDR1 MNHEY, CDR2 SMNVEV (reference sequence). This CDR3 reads CASSYNLAGHTDTQYF. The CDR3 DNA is TGTGCCAGCAGTTATAACCTAGCGGGGCACACAGATACGCAGTATTTT.

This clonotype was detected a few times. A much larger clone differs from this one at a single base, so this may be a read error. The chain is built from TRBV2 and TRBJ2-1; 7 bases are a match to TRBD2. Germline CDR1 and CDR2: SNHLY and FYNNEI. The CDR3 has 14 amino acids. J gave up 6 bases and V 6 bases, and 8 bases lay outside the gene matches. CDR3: CASRDSGGVNEQFF. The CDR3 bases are TGTGCCAGCAGGGATTCGGGGGGAGTCAATGAGCAGTTCTTC.